One and the same sample provided the 5 T cell receptor beta chains below, sequenced in a study of vaccination effects on CD4 cells after COVID-19 (dated by TCRdb to the early 2020s). In the ViraFEST assay, PBMC were stimulated with viral peptide pools, and antigen-specific CD4+ T cell clonotypes were then identified by expansion using TCR sequencing. After about 9 days of culture, CD4+ T cells were isolated with the EasySep CD4+ T cell isolation kit. Each participant got two doses of an mRNA SARS-CoV-2 vaccine, either BNT162b2 or mRNA-1273. Library prep was done by the immunoSEQ multiplex PCR assay. TCRdb provides this immuneACCESS table in a form limited to in-frame rearrangements. Some clones are lacking; in checked studies, under half of them reflect an unresolved V gene, and why the rest are absent is not known. This sample gives 60,000 to 90,000 clones in total; roughly four fifths of them show up just once. Of the sample, approximately 1.3% is held by the ten largest clones.

The antigens for these receptors are not known. Source: CD4+ T cells from PBMCs cultured with HCoV-229E spike peptides, taken after COVID-19 vaccination. This sample's cell subset or site label indicates: HCoV-229E spike overlapping peptide pool stimulation. Receptors were obtained from a human donor who received a COVID-19 vaccine.

This chain connects TRBV3-1 (or the pseudogene TRBV3-2) to TRBJ2-5, with TRBD1 matching 8 bases. Losses at the gene ends were 6 bases for V and 5 bases for J; bases not matched to a gene: 8. This CDR3 spans 14 amino acids. CDR1 and CDR2 (germline): LGHDT, YNNKEL (reference sequence). The CDR3 region has the DNA TGTGCCAGCAGGTCGGACAGGGCACGTGAGACCCAGTACTTC. This translates into CASRSDRARETQYF.

This chain uses TRBV29-1 with TRBJ1-1; D unresolved. The CDR3 covers 10 residues. Trimming left V 7 bases short and J 2 bases short, with 5 bases between. Germline CDR1 SQVTM, CDR2 ANQGSEA. The CDR3 DNA follows: TGCAGCGGTACCAACACTGAAGCTTTCTTT. It translates to CSGTNTEAFF.

This clone appeared once. The chain's CDR3 is CASSIQGSYNSPLHF. CDR3 coding DNA: TGTGCCAGCAGCATACAGGGATCCTATAATTCACCCCTCCACTTT. J is TRBJ1-6 and V is TRBV7-2; D is possibly TRBD1 (6 bases). Trimming took off 5 bases at V and 1 base at J, with 9 bases between the two ends. The CDR3 loop spans 15 amino acids. CDR1 and CDR2 (germline): SGHTA, FQGNSA.

V usage is TRBV5-1 and J usage is TRBJ1-1; possible D gene TRBD1, 6 bases. Trimming removed 4 bases at V and 1 base at J, with 11 bases between. CDR1 and CDR2 (germline): SGHRS, YFSETQ. This CDR3 has 14 residues. The CDR3 sequence: CASSTGQPNTEAFF. In nucleotides, the CDR3 is TGCGCCAGCAGCACAGGACAGCCGAACACTGAAGCTTTCTTT.

The chain combines TRBV12-3 or TRBV12-4 with TRBJ1-5; unclear D gene. The CDR3 extends over 12 amino acids. Trimming pared 2 bases from V and 7 bases from J, leaving 6 bases between. The CDR3 sequence: CASSLREQPQHF. The CDR3 nucleotides read TGTGCCAGCAGTTTACGTGAACAGCCCCAGCATTTT.